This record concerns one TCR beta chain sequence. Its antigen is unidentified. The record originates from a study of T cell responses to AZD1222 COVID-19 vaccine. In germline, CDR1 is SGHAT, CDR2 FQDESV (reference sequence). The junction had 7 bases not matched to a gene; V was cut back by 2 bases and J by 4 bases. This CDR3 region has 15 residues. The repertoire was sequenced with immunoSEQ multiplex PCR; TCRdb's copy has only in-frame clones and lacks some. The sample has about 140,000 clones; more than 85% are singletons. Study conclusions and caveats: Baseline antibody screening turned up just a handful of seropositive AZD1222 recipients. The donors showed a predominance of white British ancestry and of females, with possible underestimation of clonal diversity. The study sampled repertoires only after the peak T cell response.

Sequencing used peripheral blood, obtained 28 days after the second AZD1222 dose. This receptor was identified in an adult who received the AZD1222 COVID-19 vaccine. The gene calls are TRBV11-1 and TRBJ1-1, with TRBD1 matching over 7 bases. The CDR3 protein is CASSLLEGAPTEAFF. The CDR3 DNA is TGTGCCAGCAGCTTACTGGAGGGGGCGCCCACTGAAGCTTTCTTT.